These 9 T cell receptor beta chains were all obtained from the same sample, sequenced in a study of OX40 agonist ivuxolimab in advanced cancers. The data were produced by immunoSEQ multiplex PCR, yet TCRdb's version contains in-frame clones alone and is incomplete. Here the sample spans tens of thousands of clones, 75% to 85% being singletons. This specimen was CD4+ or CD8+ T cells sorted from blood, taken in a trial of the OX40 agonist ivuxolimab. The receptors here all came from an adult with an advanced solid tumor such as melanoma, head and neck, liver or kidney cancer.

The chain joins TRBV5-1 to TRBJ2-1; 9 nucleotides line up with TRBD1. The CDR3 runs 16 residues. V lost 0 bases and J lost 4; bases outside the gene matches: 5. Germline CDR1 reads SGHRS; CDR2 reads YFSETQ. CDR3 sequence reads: CASSLGDRAGYNEQFF. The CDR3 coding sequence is TGCGCCAGCAGCTTGGGGGACAGGGCGGGTTACAATGAGCAGTTCTTC. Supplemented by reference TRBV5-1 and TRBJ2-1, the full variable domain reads KAGVTQTPRYLIKTRGQQVTLSCSPISGHRSVSWYQQTPGQGLQFLFEYFSETQRNKGNFPGRFSGRQFSNSRSEMNVSTLELGDSALYLCASSLGDRAGYNEQFFGPGTRLTVL.

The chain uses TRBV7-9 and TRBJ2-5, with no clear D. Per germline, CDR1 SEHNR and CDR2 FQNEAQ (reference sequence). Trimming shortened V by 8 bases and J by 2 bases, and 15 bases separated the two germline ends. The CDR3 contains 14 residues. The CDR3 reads CASAASRLQETQYF. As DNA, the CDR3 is TGTGCCAGCGCCGCCTCGCGTTTACAAGAGACCCAGTACTTC.

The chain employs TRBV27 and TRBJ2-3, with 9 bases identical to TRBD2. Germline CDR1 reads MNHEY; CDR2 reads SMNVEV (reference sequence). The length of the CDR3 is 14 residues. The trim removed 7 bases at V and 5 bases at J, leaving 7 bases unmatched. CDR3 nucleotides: TGTGCCAGCACGGCGGGGGGGCAGGGAGATACGCAGTATTTT. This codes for CASTAGGQGDTQYF.

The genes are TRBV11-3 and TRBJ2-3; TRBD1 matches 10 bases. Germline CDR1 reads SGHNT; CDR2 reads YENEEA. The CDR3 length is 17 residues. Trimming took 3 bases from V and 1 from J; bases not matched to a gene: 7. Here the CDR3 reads CASSFNLGQGGTDTQYF. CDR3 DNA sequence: TGTGCCAGCAGCTTTAATCTCGGACAGGGGGGCACAGATACGCAGTATTTT.

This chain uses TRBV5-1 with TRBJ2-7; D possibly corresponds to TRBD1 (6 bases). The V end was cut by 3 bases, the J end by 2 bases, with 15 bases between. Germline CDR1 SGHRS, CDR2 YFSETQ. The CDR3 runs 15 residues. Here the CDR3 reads CASSSGTLTAYEQYF. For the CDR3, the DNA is TGCGCCAGCAGCTCTGGGACACTAACTGCCTACGAGCAGTACTTC.

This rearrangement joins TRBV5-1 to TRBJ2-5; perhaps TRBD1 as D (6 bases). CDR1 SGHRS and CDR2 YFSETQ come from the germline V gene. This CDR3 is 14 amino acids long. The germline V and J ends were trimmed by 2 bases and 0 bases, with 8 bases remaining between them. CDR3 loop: CASSFRDNQETQYF. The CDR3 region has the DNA TGCGCCAGCAGCTTCCGGGACAACCAAGAGACCCAGTACTTC.

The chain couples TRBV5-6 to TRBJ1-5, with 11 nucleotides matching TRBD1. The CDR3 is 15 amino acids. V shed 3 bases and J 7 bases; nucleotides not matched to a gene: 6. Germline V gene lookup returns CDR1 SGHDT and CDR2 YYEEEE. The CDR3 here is CASSSGQGVGQPQHF. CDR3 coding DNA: TGTGCCAGCAGCTCGGGACAGGGGGTTGGACAGCCCCAGCATTTT.

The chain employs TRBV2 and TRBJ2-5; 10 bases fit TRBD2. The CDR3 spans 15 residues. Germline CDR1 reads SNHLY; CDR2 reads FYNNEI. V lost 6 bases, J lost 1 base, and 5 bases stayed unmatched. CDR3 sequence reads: CASRPSGGIQETQYF. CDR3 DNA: TGTGCCAGCAGGCCTAGCGGGGGTATCCAAGAGACCCAGTACTTC. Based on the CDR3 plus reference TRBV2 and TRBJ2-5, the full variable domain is EPEVTQTPSHQVTQMGQEVILRCVPISNHLYFYWYRQILGQKVEFLVSFYNNEISEKSEIFDDQFSVERPDGSNFTLKIRSTKLEDSAMYFCASRPSGGIQETQYFGPGTRLLVL.

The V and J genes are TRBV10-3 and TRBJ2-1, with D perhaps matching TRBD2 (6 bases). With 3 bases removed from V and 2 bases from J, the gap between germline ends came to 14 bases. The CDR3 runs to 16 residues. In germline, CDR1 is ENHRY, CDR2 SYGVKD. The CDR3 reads CAISDVAGKPYNEQFF. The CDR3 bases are TGTGCCATCAGTGATGTCGCGGGAAAACCCTACAATGAGCAGTTCTTC.